Below are 10 T cell receptor beta chains sequenced from a single sample in a study of control samples from healthy donors and cancer patients. Measured with immunoSEQ multiplex PCR; TCRdb has only the in-frame clones, and not every one. The table has about 170,000 clones, roughly 91% seen once. Sample: blood. The source of these receptors is a woman in her 30s in good health.

The chain has TRBV4-2 and TRBJ2-2, with 7 bases identical to TRBD2. Germline CDR1 is LGHNA and CDR2 is YNFKEQ. The V gene end was trimmed by 0 bases and the J gene end by 5 bases; junction bases not matched to a gene: 3. CDR3 length: 15 amino acids. The CDR3 DNA sequence: TGTGCCAGCAGCCAAGATGAGGGAGGGACCGGGGAGCTGTTTTTT. Translating it yields CASSQDEGGTGELFF.

The CDR3 is CASSLDGSVGTDTQYF. The CDR3 DNA reads TGTGCCAGCAGCTTAGATGGTAGCGTAGGCACAGATACGCAGTATTTT. The rearrangement links TRBV11-3 to TRBJ2-3; D might be TRBD2 (5 bases). Germline V gene lookup returns CDR1 SGHNT and CDR2 YENEEA. The CDR3 covers 16 residues. V was pared by 0 bases and J by 1 base, with 11 bases between.

This rearrangement joins TRBV2 to TRBJ2-2, with 9 positions matching TRBD2. V was pared by 1 base and J by 4 bases, with 4 bases of the junction left unmatched. The CDR3 sequence is 16 residues long. Germline V lookup: CDR1 SNHLY, CDR2 FYNNEI. The DNA for the CDR3 is TGTGCCAGCAGTGAAGGCGGGAGGGCGGGCACCGGGGAGCTGTTTTTT. Encoded protein: CASSEGGRAGTGELFF.

The chain's CDR3 is CASSVAEQYF. CDR3 in DNA: TGTGCCAGCAGCGTAGCCGAGCAGTACTTC. This chain uses TRBV9 with TRBJ2-7; D remains ambiguous. Trimming cost V 0 bases and J 6 bases, with 1 base left between them. This CDR3 contains 10 residues. CDR1 SGDLS and CDR2 YYNGEE come from the germline V gene.

The chain links TRBV5-1 to TRBJ1-4; 8 nucleotides agree with TRBD1. Trimming at V came to 7 bases and at J to 0 bases, leaving 8 bases not matched to a gene. Per germline, CDR1 SGHRS and CDR2 YFSETQ. The CDR3 has 16 amino acids. Written as DNA, the CDR3 is TGCGCCAGCCGAGCAGACAGGGGTGCAACTAATGAAAAACTGTTTTTT. This gives the protein CASRADRGATNEKLFF.

This rearrangement joins TRBV14 to TRBJ1-4; no firm D call. This CDR3 spans 14 amino acids. Trimming cost V 3 bases and J 1 base, with 6 bases left between them. Per germline, CDR1 SGHDN and CDR2 FVKESK. The CDR3 region has the DNA TGTGCCAGCAGCCACTCGGGAACTAATGAAAAACTGTTTTTT. Translated, it gives CASSHSGTNEKLFF. The entire variable domain, with the rest obtained from reference TRBV14 and TRBJ1-4, is as follows: EAGVTQFPSHSVIEKGQTVTLRCDPISGHDNLYWYRRVMGKEIKFLLHFVKESKQDESGMPNNRFLAERTGGTYSTLKVQPAELEDSGVYFCASSHSGTNEKLFFGSGTQLSVL.

For this clone: In the same sample, other DNA sequences code for this CDR3. V and J are TRBV19 and TRBJ1-5; the D is unclear. From germline, CDR1 is LNHDA and CDR2 SQIVND (reference sequence). V lost 2 bases and J 3 bases, leaving 5 bases between the germline ends. The CDR3 covers 13 residues. This CDR3 is CASSIRDNQPQHF. CDR3 DNA sequence: TGTGCCAGTAGTATAAGGGACAATCAGCCCCAGCATTTT.

This chain uses TRBV6-6 with TRBJ1-2; tentative D call: TRBD1 (5 bases). The CDR3 contains 13 residues. V dropped 2 bases and J dropped 8 bases, with 12 bases sitting between them. Germline V CDR1 and CDR2: MNHNY, SVGAGI (reference sequence). The CDR3 region has the DNA TGTGCCAGCAGTTACGAGGGGCGCGTCGGCTACACCTTC. Protein sequence: CASSYEGRVGYTF.

This clone was detected once. This chain uses TRBV10-3 with TRBJ1-1; D possibly corresponds to TRBD1 (5 bases). The CDR3 has 15 residues. V gave up 3 bases and J gave up 1 base, with 12 bases separating them. Germline V gene data show CDR1 as ENHRY and CDR2 as SYGVKD. The CDR3: CAISDPTGGNTEAFF. CDR3 nucleotides: TGTGCCATCAGTGATCCCACAGGAGGGAACACTGAAGCTTTCTTT.

Remarks on this clone: The sample holds other DNA sequences that translate to the same CDR3. The V gene is TRBV5-1, the J gene TRBJ2-7; 7 bases agree with TRBD1. CDR1 is SGHRS, CDR2 YFSETQ, per germline. J gave up 2 bases and V 4 bases, and 3 bases lay outside the gene matches. CDR3 length equals 13 residues. The CDR3 DNA is TGCGCCAGCAGCCCCGACAGGGCCTACGAGCAGTACTTC. Translating it yields CASSPDRAYEQYF.